This TCR beta chain was found in a study of cytomegalovirus exposure and HLA in healthy donors. Study-wide results and limits: A later examination showed that TCR association rates differed by HLA locus, with DRB1 most and HLA-C fewest.

In regard to this clone: Its antigen remains unknown.

60 Vbeta and 13 Jbeta primers were used in PCR. Generated by immunoSEQ multiplex PCR, the TCRdb table keeps only in-frame clones and is missing some. Of over 150,000 clones detected, about 80% appear once; the ten largest clones hold 3% to 4.5%. In germline, CDR1 is SGHNT, CDR2 YYREEE (reference sequence). V was trimmed by 0 bases and J by 2 bases, leaving 11 bases between them. The CDR3 extends over 15 amino acids. The sequence derives from a man younger than 40 in good health and CMV-seropositive. This sequence joins TRBV5-4 and TRBJ2-5; D possibly corresponds to TRBD1 (6 bases). The sequencing sample was made of PBMCs. Here the CDR3 DNA reads TGTGCCAGCAGCTTGGAAACAGGGTTACAAGAGACCCAGTACTTC. Translated, it gives CASSLETGLQETQYF.